This T cell receptor (beta chain) comes out of a study of tumor and adjacent non-tumor tissue in lung cancer. Study information: Each sample yielded a few million productive TCRbeta reads on average. Study findings and constraints: Tumor TCR diversity, when higher, was linked to shorter survival. In normal lung, the top 100 clones were significantly more dominant than in tumor.

A modified ARM-PCR protocol with three rounds of nested PCR amplified TCRbeta. TCRdb reanalysed the multiplex PCR reads using MiXCR and keeps one entry per CDR3 protein. Of tens of thousands of distinct CDR3 sequences in the sample, around four fifths were seen once. This sample's RNA came from whole unsorted tissue. CDR3 length: 13 amino acids. Germline-derived CDR1 and CDR2 are SQVTM and ANQGSEA. Between the trimmed V and J ends, which lost 7 bases and 8 bases, there was a span of 18 bases. Concerning this clonotype: The antigen is undetermined.

The source of this sequence is a woman aged 45-60 years with non-small cell lung cancer. The sample taken for sequencing was lung tumor tissue. This chain joins TRBV29-1 and TRBJ2-4, with a tentative D call TRBD2 (6 bases). The CDR3 loop is CSDFKPGVDIQYF. CDR3 nucleotide sequence: TGCAGCGATTTCAAACCGGGGGTAGACATTCAGTACTTC.